This entry describes one TCR beta chain. The antigen remains undetermined. The source of the sample is a study of T cells in localized non-small cell lung cancer. General study findings and limits: Heterogeneity stays possible, as sequencing covered only one tumor region.

Germline assignment: CDR1 MGHRA and CDR2 YSYEKL. This CDR3 is 18 amino acids long. V gave up 4 bases and J gave up 4 bases; unmatched junction bases: 12. Using immunoSEQ multiplex PCR, the repertoire was profiled, and TCRdb retains in-frame clones only, with some absent. The data contain about 52,000 clones, around 87% of them seen just once; the ten biggest clones take up around 16%. The chain carries TRBV4-1 and TRBJ2-3; 12 bases match TRBD2. The sequenced sample was PBMCs, obtained before any cancer treatment. The sequence was obtained from a female donor with stage II lung adenocarcinoma. The CDR3 loop is CASSPLSLAGGSADTQYF. The CDR3 coding sequence is TGCGCCAGCAGCCCCCTGAGCCTAGCGGGGGGGAGCGCAGATACGCAGTATTTT.